This is a list of T cell receptor beta chains from one sample in a study of early T cells in non-severe SARS-CoV-2 infection. TCRdb redid the calling of the 5' RACE reads with MiXCR, one entry per CDR3 protein. This table has more than 80,000 distinct CDR3 sequences, approximately 15% appearing once. The sample consisted of whole blood. These receptors were obtained from an adult who was a healthcare worker with PCR-confirmed SARS-CoV-2 infection or an uninfected control (not recorded which). Both conserved end residues are part of each CDR3. Fields, in order: CDR3 DNA, CDR3 protein, J gene, clone size, V gene, D gene. A D gene is named only where the DNA matches it firmly. Size values are once, few and many counts, or a class for expanded clones, and some rows have none.

CDR3 DNA: TGTGCCAGCAGTTTACCCCGGATAGACAGTTTGAATCACCAAGAGACCCAGTACTTC
CDR3 protein: CASSLPRIDSLNHQETQYF
J gene: TRBJ2-5
clone size: few
V gene: TRBV28
D gene: .

CDR3 DNA: TGTGCCAGCAGTCCAAGGACGAGGAACTATGGCTACACCTTC
CDR3 protein: CASSPRTRNYGYTF
J gene: TRBJ1-2
clone size: .
V gene: TRBV12-3/TRBV12-4
D gene: .

CDR3 DNA: TGTGCCAGCAGCTTCAGGGTCCAGGGGGAGACCCAGTACTTC
CDR3 protein: CASSFRVQGETQYF
J gene: TRBJ2-5
clone size: .
V gene: TRBV7-6
D gene: .

CDR3 DNA: TGTGCCAGCAGTTATGATATTGGGGGCTACACCTTC
CDR3 protein: CASSYDIGGYTF
J gene: TRBJ1-2
clone size: few
V gene: TRBV6-6
D gene: .

CDR3 DNA: TGTGCCAGCAGCCGCGACAGCACTGAAGCTTTCTTT
CDR3 protein: CASSRDSTEAFF
J gene: TRBJ1-1
clone size: few
V gene: TRBV3-1
D gene: .

CDR3 DNA: TGTGCCAGCAGTTTCCAAGAGACCCAGTACTTC
CDR3 protein: CASSFQETQYF
J gene: TRBJ2-5
clone size: many
V gene: TRBV7-6
D gene: .

CDR3 DNA: TGCAGTGCTAGTCCCCAGCGGATCGCCGGGACCCAGTACTTC
CDR3 protein: CSASPQRIAGTQYF
J gene: TRBJ2-5
clone size: many
V gene: TRBV20-1
D gene: .

CDR3 DNA: TGCAGCGTTGGAGCTGAAGCTTTCTTT
CDR3 protein: CSVGAEAFF
J gene: TRBJ1-1
clone size: .
V gene: TRBV29-1
D gene: .

CDR3 DNA: TGTGCCAGCAGCGTAGAGGCGGAGTTAGATACGCAGTATTTT
CDR3 protein: CASSVEAELDTQYF
J gene: TRBJ2-3
clone size: .
V gene: TRBV9
D gene: .

CDR3 DNA: TGTGCCAGCAGCCCTGCGGGGACTAACGAGCAGTACTTC
CDR3 protein: CASSPAGTNEQYF
J gene: TRBJ2-7
clone size: .
V gene: TRBV5-4
D gene: TRBD2

CDR3 DNA: TGTGCCAGCAGTCCCCGACCCGGGGAGCTGTTTTTT
CDR3 protein: CASSPRPGELFF
J gene: TRBJ2-2
clone size: .
V gene: TRBV12-3/TRBV12-4
D gene: .

CDR3 DNA: TGTGCCAGCAGCCCGAGGATGGGGGGCTGGTCAGGTGAGCAGTTCTTC
CDR3 protein: CASSPRMGGWSGEQFF
J gene: TRBJ2-1
clone size: few
V gene: TRBV7-6
D gene: .

CDR3 DNA: TGTGCCAGCAGCCAAGAGGCGGCCAGGAACTATGGCTACACCTTC
CDR3 protein: CASSQEAARNYGYTF
J gene: TRBJ1-2
clone size: .
V gene: TRBV4-2
D gene: .

CDR3 DNA: TGTGCCAGCAGTGAATTCCCCTACGAGCAGTACTTC
CDR3 protein: CASSEFPYEQYF
J gene: TRBJ2-7
clone size: .
V gene: TRBV25-1
D gene: .

CDR3 DNA: TGTGCCAGCAGCTTAATGGCAGATCCCTACAATGAGCAGTTCTTC
CDR3 protein: CASSLMADPYNEQFF
J gene: TRBJ2-1
clone size: .
V gene: TRBV7-6
D gene: .

CDR3 DNA: TGTGCCAGCAGTGACATGCGACTAGCGGGAGGAACGAGCTCCTACAATGAGCAGTTCTTC
CDR3 protein: CASSDMRLAGGTSSYNEQFF
J gene: TRBJ2-1
clone size: .
V gene: TRBV2
D gene: TRBD2

CDR3 DNA: TGCGCCAGCAGCCGGACCCTGACAGGGGGACAAGAGACCCAGTACTTC
CDR3 protein: CASSRTLTGGQETQYF
J gene: TRBJ2-5
clone size: many
V gene: TRBV5-1
D gene: TRBD1

CDR3 DNA: TGCAGCGTTGAAAGGGGCCGGCTTGGGGCCCAGTACTTC
CDR3 protein: CSVERGRLGAQYF
J gene: TRBJ2-5
clone size: .
V gene: TRBV29-1
D gene: .

CDR3 DNA: TGTGCCAGCAGTCAGGGGGGCAGGCTCGTAGATTATGGCTACACCTTC
CDR3 protein: CASSQGGRLVDYGYTF
J gene: TRBJ1-2
clone size: many
V gene: TRBV9
D gene: TRBD1

CDR3 DNA: TGTGCCAGCAGCTTAGACCCTAGCGTTGGGGCGTATGAGCAGTTCTTC
CDR3 protein: CASSLDPSVGAYEQFF
J gene: TRBJ2-1
clone size: .
V gene: TRBV7-9
D gene: .

CDR3 DNA: TGTGTCTGGAGTGTAGGAGATGAGCAGTTCTTC
CDR3 protein: CVWSVGDEQFF
J gene: TRBJ2-1
clone size: .
V gene: TRBV30
D gene: .

CDR3 DNA: TGTGCCAGCAGTGAAGCCCCGGACATCTATGGCTACACCTTC
CDR3 protein: CASSEAPDIYGYTF
J gene: TRBJ1-2
clone size: .
V gene: TRBV2
D gene: .

CDR3 DNA: TGTGCCAGCACCAGAATGACAACCTCTGGCTACACCTTC
CDR3 protein: CASTRMTTSGYTF
J gene: TRBJ1-2
clone size: .
V gene: TRBV2
D gene: .

CDR3 DNA: TGCAGTGCTAGACTAGCGGGTTCGAAAGAGACCCAGTACTTC
CDR3 protein: CSARLAGSKETQYF
J gene: TRBJ2-5
clone size: .
V gene: TRBV20-1
D gene: TRBD2

CDR3 DNA: TGTGCCAGCTCACCCCCGTTCGGGCGCGACGACCGGGTAGGGGAGCAGTTCTTC
CDR3 protein: CASSPPFGRDDRVGEQFF
J gene: TRBJ2-1
clone size: .
V gene: TRBV18
D gene: .

CDR3 DNA: TGTGCCAGCAGTGAATCGGCGTCGGCGGACCAAGAGACCCAGTACTTC
CDR3 protein: CASSESASADQETQYF
J gene: TRBJ2-5
clone size: .
V gene: TRBV25-1
D gene: .

CDR3 DNA: TGTGCCAGCAGCTCTGGGACAGGAAGAAACACCATATATTTT
CDR3 protein: CASSSGTGRNTIYF
J gene: TRBJ1-3
clone size: .
V gene: TRBV7-9
D gene: TRBD1

CDR3 DNA: TGTGCCAGCAGGAGGGATCCGGGACAGCCAGAGACCCAGTACTTC
CDR3 protein: CASRRDPGQPETQYF
J gene: TRBJ2-5
clone size: many
V gene: TRBV21-1
D gene: .

CDR3 DNA: TGTGCCAGCTTGCAGCCGTCCACAGATACGCAGTATTTT
CDR3 protein: CASLQPSTDTQYF
J gene: TRBJ2-3
clone size: few
V gene: TRBV7-9
D gene: .

CDR3 DNA: TGCGCCAGCAACTCGTTGTTGGGGGACCAAGAGACCCAGTACTTC
CDR3 protein: CASNSLLGDQETQYF
J gene: TRBJ2-5
clone size: .
V gene: TRBV10-2
D gene: .

CDR3 DNA: TGTGCCAGCAGCCCGGGACAGGGGGCTTATGGCTACACCTTC
CDR3 protein: CASSPGQGAYGYTF
J gene: TRBJ1-2
clone size: few
V gene: TRBV9
D gene: TRBD1

CDR3 DNA: TGTGCCAGCAGCTTCTGGGGGCTAGGGACAGATACGCAGTATTTT
CDR3 protein: CASSFWGLGTDTQYF
J gene: TRBJ2-3
clone size: .
V gene: TRBV7-2
D gene: .

CDR3 DNA: TGTGCCAGCAGCTTGCCGAGGAGCTCCTACAATGAGCAGTTCTTC
CDR3 protein: CASSLPRSSYNEQFF
J gene: TRBJ2-1
clone size: few
V gene: TRBV5-4
D gene: .

CDR3 DNA: TGTGCCAGCAGTGTCAGGGTCGTTTCGGAGGAGCTGTTTTTT
CDR3 protein: CASSVRVVSEELFF
J gene: TRBJ2-2
clone size: .
V gene: TRBV6-1
D gene: .

CDR3 DNA: TGTGCCAGCAGCTTAGGGGGGGAGACTGAAGCTTTCTTT
CDR3 protein: CASSLGGETEAFF
J gene: TRBJ1-1
clone size: many
V gene: TRBV7-6
D gene: .

CDR3 DNA: TGTGCCAGCAGTGAAGGCCCAGGAAACAATGAGCAGTTCTTC
CDR3 protein: CASSEGPGNNEQFF
J gene: TRBJ2-1
clone size: many
V gene: TRBV6-1
D gene: .

CDR3 DNA: TGTGCCAGCAGCCGTCTCGAGCGGAGAGGGTGGACAGATACGCAGTATTTT
CDR3 protein: CASSRLERRGWTDTQYF
J gene: TRBJ2-3
clone size: many
V gene: TRBV7-2
D gene: .

CDR3 DNA: TGTGCCAGCAGTTACGTGGCCCGAAAGCGGGACCACTACGAGCAGTACTTC
CDR3 protein: CASSYVARKRDHYEQYF
J gene: TRBJ2-7
clone size: few
V gene: TRBV6-6
D gene: TRBD2

CDR3 DNA: TGTGCCAGCAGTTACTCGGACTCTGGGGCCAACGTCCTGACTTTC
CDR3 protein: CASSYSDSGANVLTF
J gene: TRBJ2-6
clone size: few
V gene: TRBV6-5
D gene: .

CDR3 DNA: TGTGCCAGCAGTTTGGCGAGCTCTGGGGCCAACGTCCTGACTTTC
CDR3 protein: CASSLASSGANVLTF
J gene: TRBJ2-6
clone size: .
V gene: TRBV28
D gene: .

CDR3 DNA: TGTGCCAGCAGCTTGCCCCAGAGGAACGAGCAGTACTTC
CDR3 protein: CASSLPQRNEQYF
J gene: TRBJ2-7
clone size: .
V gene: TRBV5-6
D gene: .

CDR3 DNA: TGTGCCAGCAGAGTGAGCGGGAGTACCCACGAGCAGTACTTC
CDR3 protein: CASRVSGSTHEQYF
J gene: TRBJ2-7
clone size: few
V gene: TRBV3-1
D gene: TRBD2

CDR3 DNA: TGTGCCAGCAGCAGACCCGGACAGGGTTCAGATACGCAGTATTTT
CDR3 protein: CASSRPGQGSDTQYF
J gene: TRBJ2-3
clone size: .
V gene: TRBV5-4
D gene: TRBD1

CDR3 DNA: TGTGCCAGCAGCAAAGGGGGAGGGGGGCACTCCTACAATGAGCAGTTCTTC
CDR3 protein: CASSKGGGGHSYNEQFF
J gene: TRBJ2-1
clone size: many
V gene: TRBV21-1
D gene: .

CDR3 DNA: TGTGCCAGCAGCATCGGGGACACCTACGAGCAGTACTTC
CDR3 protein: CASSIGDTYEQYF
J gene: TRBJ2-7
clone size: .
V gene: TRBV3-1
D gene: .

CDR3 DNA: TGTGCCAGCAGCCCGGGACCAGCGGGCTACACCTTC
CDR3 protein: CASSPGPAGYTF
J gene: TRBJ1-2
clone size: few
V gene: TRBV12-3/TRBV12-4
D gene: .

CDR3 DNA: TGTGCCAGCAGTACTCCCGGGACCCTCAATGAGCAGTTCTTC
CDR3 protein: CASSTPGTLNEQFF
J gene: TRBJ2-1
clone size: many
V gene: TRBV27
D gene: .

CDR3 DNA: TGTGCCAGCACCCACGGGGGACTAGCTTCCAGATTAGAGACCCAGTACTTC
CDR3 protein: CASTHGGLASRLETQYF
J gene: TRBJ2-5
clone size: .
V gene: TRBV6-5
D gene: TRBD2

CDR3 DNA: TGCGCCAGCAGCTCCGACAGGGCGGCCTACGAGCAGTACTTC
CDR3 protein: CASSSDRAAYEQYF
J gene: TRBJ2-7
clone size: .
V gene: TRBV5-1
D gene: TRBD1

CDR3 DNA: TGTGCCAGCAGCCAGACAGGGGTTCGCCCCGAGCAGTTCTTC
CDR3 protein: CASSQTGVRPEQFF
J gene: TRBJ2-1
clone size: .
V gene: TRBV28
D gene: TRBD1

CDR3 DNA: TGTGCCAGCAGTGAAGGTCTCAATGAGCAGTTCTTC
CDR3 protein: CASSEGLNEQFF
J gene: TRBJ2-1
clone size: few
V gene: TRBV2
D gene: .

CDR3 DNA: TGTGCCAGCAGCCGGGAGGTCCAGGGGGCCTACGAGCAGTACTTC
CDR3 protein: CASSREVQGAYEQYF
J gene: TRBJ2-7
clone size: many
V gene: TRBV7-9
D gene: .

CDR3 DNA: TGCGGAGGAAATCAGGGAAACACTGAAGCTTTCTTT
CDR3 protein: CGGNQGNTEAFF
J gene: TRBJ1-1
clone size: .
V gene: TRBV20-1
D gene: .

CDR3 DNA: TGTGCCAGCAGCCCCCAAGGAGCGGGTGGGGGAGATACGCAGTATTTT
CDR3 protein: CASSPQGAGGGDTQYF
J gene: TRBJ2-3
clone size: .
V gene: TRBV9
D gene: .

CDR3 DNA: TGTGCCAGCAGTGCCGACAGAAGGAATGAGCAGTTCTTC
CDR3 protein: CASSADRRNEQFF
J gene: TRBJ2-1
clone size: few
V gene: TRBV12-3/TRBV12-4
D gene: .

CDR3 DNA: TGTGCCAGCAGCCCTCTAGATCTAGCGCCATACAATGAGCAGTTCTTC
CDR3 protein: CASSPLDLAPYNEQFF
J gene: TRBJ2-1
clone size: few
V gene: TRBV11-2
D gene: .

CDR3 DNA: TGCAGCGTCCCTCGACTAGCGTCGGGGGGTGAGCAGTTCTTC
CDR3 protein: CSVPRLASGGEQFF
J gene: TRBJ2-1
clone size: few
V gene: TRBV29-1
D gene: TRBD2